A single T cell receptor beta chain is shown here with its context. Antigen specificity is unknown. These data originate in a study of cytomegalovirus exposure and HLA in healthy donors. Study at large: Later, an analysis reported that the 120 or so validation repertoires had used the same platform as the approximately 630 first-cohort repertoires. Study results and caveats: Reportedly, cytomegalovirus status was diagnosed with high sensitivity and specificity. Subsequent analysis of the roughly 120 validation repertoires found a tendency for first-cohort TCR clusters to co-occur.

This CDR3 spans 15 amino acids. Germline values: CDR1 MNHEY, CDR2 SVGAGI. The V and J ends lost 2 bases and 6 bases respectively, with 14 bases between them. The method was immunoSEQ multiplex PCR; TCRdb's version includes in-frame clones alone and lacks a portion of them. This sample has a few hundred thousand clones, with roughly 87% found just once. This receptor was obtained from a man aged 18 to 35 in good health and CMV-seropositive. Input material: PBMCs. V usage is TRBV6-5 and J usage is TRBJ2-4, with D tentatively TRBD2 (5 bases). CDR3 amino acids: CASSYGSGERNIQYF. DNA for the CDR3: TGTGCCAGCAGTTACGGATCCGGGGAGCGAAACATTCAGTACTTC.